This T cell receptor (beta chain) was sequenced for a study of regulatory T cells in long-lasting Graves disease. Time point specified: persistent/refractory GD, antithyroid drugs over 5 years with positive TRAb. PBMC-derived RNA was used for the TCR library. Library construction for TCR beta used iRepertoire HTBI primers and Arm-PCR of CDR3 regions. Source study methods: Among the samples, approximately 60 TRBV and about 15 TRBJ segments were identified. TCRdb analysed the multiplex PCR reads with MiXCR anew, one entry per CDR3 protein. These V and J calls originate from TCRdb's pipeline instead of the authors' own analysis. The table includes 400,000 or so distinct CDR3 sequences, roughly 20% detected once. This clonotype was seen only a few times. As yet, its antigen is unknown. The V gene end was trimmed by 6 bases and the J gene end by 5 bases; junction bases not matched to a gene: 12. Germline V gene data show CDR1 as DFQATT and CDR2 as SNEGSKA (reference sequence). CDR3 length equals 14 residues.

Study outcomes and limitations: For persistent Graves' patients, TCR diversity was lower than for newly diagnosed ones. Newly diagnosed disease favored TRBV20-1 and TRBJ2-1 over persistent disease.

The chain carries TRBV20-1 and TRBJ2-7; 8 nucleotides line up with TRBD1. The clonotype comes from a female donor with Graves disease. Sequenced material: peripheral blood mononuclear cells (PBMCs), taken when the disease was refractory, from a patient treated with antithyroid drugs. DNA of the CDR3: TGCAGTGCCTACCCAGGGGGCGCCTTCAACGAGCAGTACTTC. Protein sequence: CSAYPGGAFNEQYF.